This T cell receptor beta chain is drawn from a study of CD8 T cells in Susac syndrome. RNA was extracted with the RNeasy kit, and a quantity of about 0.45 to 1 ug was reverse transcribed using random hexamers. One entry per CDR3 protein, called by TCRdb with MiXCR from the immunoSEQ multiplex PCR reads. This table has under 200,000 distinct CDR3 sequences, 94% appearing once. Germline CDR1 reads MNHNS; CDR2 reads SASEGT. V lost 7 bases to trimming and J lost 14 bases, with 15 bases between them. This CDR3 comprises 11 residues. This chain links TRBV6-1 with TRBJ2-1; perhaps D is TRBD1 or TRBD2 (5 bases each). The TCR was taken from a human donor with Susac syndrome. Material: CD4+ T cells from PBMCs. Here the CDR3 reads CASTSGTFEFF. As DNA, the CDR3 is TGTGCCAGCACCTCCGGGACGTTCGAGTTCTTC.